The 27 T cell receptor beta chains below come from one sample, sequenced in a study of blood T cell repertoires in COVID-19. The data were produced by immunoSEQ multiplex PCR, yet TCRdb's version contains in-frame clones alone and is incomplete. The table has over 110,000 clones, about 87% seen once; the top ten hold more than 3%. The sequencing input was PBMCs or T cells enriched from blood (not recorded which). These receptors were obtained from a man aged 50 to 59 in a cohort exposed to, infected with or recovered from COVID-19 (not recorded which).

The table lists this clone with a count of one. V usage is TRBV19 and J usage is TRBJ1-5; D is possibly TRBD1 (5 bases). The CDR3 is made up of 13 amino acids. V was pared by 5 bases and J by 3 bases, with 8 bases between. Germline CDR1 LNHDA, CDR2 SQIVND (reference sequence). The CDR3 reads CASSRQPNQPQHF. Here the CDR3 DNA reads TGTGCCAGTAGTCGACAGCCCAATCAGCCCCAGCATTTT.

The chain couples TRBV12-3 or TRBV12-4 to TRBJ1-5; D unresolved. Trimming cost V 4 bases and J 5 bases, with 6 bases left between them. The CDR3 loop spans 12 amino acids. CDR3 DNA sequence: TGTGCCAGCAGTTACATGGATCAGCCCCAGCATTTT. It specifies CASSYMDQPQHF.

This chain uses TRBV5-4 with TRBJ2-7; no reliable D call. This CDR3 comprises 16 residues. With 1 base removed from V and 0 bases from J, the gap between germline ends came to 14 bases. Germline lookup yields CDR1 SGHNT and CDR2 YYREEE (reference sequence). CDR3 bases: TGTGCCAGCAGCTTGCCCGGCGGTTCCTCCTCCTACGAGCAGTACTTC. The encoded protein is CASSLPGGSSSYEQYF.

CDR3 sequence (DNA): TGCGCCAGCAGCCCGAGCGGGAGAGACTACAATGAGCAGTTCTTC. It yields the protein CASSPSGRDYNEQFF. The gene calls are TRBV5-1 and TRBJ2-1; 8 bases are a match to TRBD2. Trimming at V came to 4 bases and at J to 3 bases, leaving 6 bases not matched to a gene. The V gene's germline CDR1 is SGHRS and CDR2 YFSETQ. This CDR3 is built from 15 residues.

The CDR3 reads CAWRRLAEGYTF. CDR3 sequence (DNA): TGTGCCTGGAGACGGCTAGCGGAGGGCTACACCTTC. The chain carries TRBV30 and TRBJ1-2; D gene uncertain. Trimming left V 3 bases short and J 8 bases short, with 13 bases between. The CDR3 loop spans 12 amino acids. Per the germline V gene, CDR1 is GTSNPN and CDR2 is SVGIG (reference sequence).

This clone was seen just once. The J gene is TRBJ1-5, the V gene TRBV11-2; D remains ambiguous. Trimming shortened V by 1 base and J by 3 bases, and 7 bases separated the two germline ends. This CDR3 contains 14 residues. Germline-derived CDR1 and CDR2 are SGHAT and FQNNGV. CDR3 amino acids: CASSLGQYNQPQHF. The CDR3 DNA reads as TGTGCCAGCAGCTTAGGGCAGTACAATCAGCCCCAGCATTTT.

V gene TRBV12-3 or TRBV12-4 combines with J gene TRBJ1-1; no clear D. The V end lost 6 bases, the J end lost 6 bases, and 14 bases lay between the germline ends. The CDR3 runs 13 residues. CDR3 in amino acids: CASRPQYVAEAFF. The CDR3, as DNA: TGTGCCAGCAGGCCGCAGTATGTCGCTGAAGCTTTCTTT.

V gene TRBV19 combines with J gene TRBJ2-1; unclear D gene. The CDR3 extends over 11 amino acids. V gave up 3 bases and J gave up 6 bases, with 3 bases separating them. Germline V gene lookup returns CDR1 LNHDA and CDR2 SQIVND (reference sequence). Here the CDR3 DNA reads TGTGCCAGTAGTATCCTCAATGAGCAGTTCTTC. Its translation: CASSILNEQFF.

The V call is TRBV10-3, the J call TRBJ1-2, with 10 bases lining up with TRBD1. The CDR3 is 15 residues long. The junction had 11 bases not matched to a gene; V was cut back by 6 bases and J by 7 bases. Germline CDR1 reads ENHRY; CDR2 reads SYGVKD. CDR3 in amino acids: CAIRFYWDRGVGYTF. As DNA, the CDR3 is TGTGCCATCAGGTTTTATTGGGACAGGGGCGTTGGCTACACCTTC.

This clone has a handful of counts. The chain is built from TRBV5-4 and TRBJ2-7; a weak D match, TRBD2 (6 bases). CDR3 length equals 15 residues. V was shortened by 2 bases and J by 0 bases, with 12 bases between the two germline ends. Germline assignment: CDR1 SGHNT and CDR2 YYREEE (reference sequence). CDR3 in DNA: TGTGCCAGCAGCTTTTTCGGGGGAAGCTCCTACGAGCAGTACTTC. It specifies CASSFFGGSSYEQYF.

The V gene is TRBV28, the J gene TRBJ2-7; weak D call: TRBD1 (6 bases). The CDR3 is 15 residues long. CDR1 and CDR2 from the germline V gene are MDHEN and SYDVKM. V lost 6 bases to trimming and J lost 0 bases, with 15 bases between them. CDR3 amino acids: CASSQRGRPSYEQYF. The CDR3 region has the DNA TGTGCCAGCAGCCAAAGGGGGAGACCCTCCTACGAGCAGTACTTC.

This clone was picked up a small number of times. V gene TRBV5-4 combines with J gene TRBJ2-7, with 7 nucleotides matching TRBD1. J was trimmed by 5 bases and V by 3 bases; bases with no gene match: 8. This CDR3 is built from 14 residues. Germline V gives CDR1 SGHNT, CDR2 YYREEE (reference sequence). The CDR3 is CASSSQTGLNEQYF. The CDR3 DNA reads as TGTGCCAGCAGCTCCCAGACAGGGTTGAACGAGCAGTACTTC.

The V and J genes are TRBV3-1 (or the pseudogene TRBV3-2) and TRBJ1-1; TRBD1 is a possible D gene (5 bases). V was cut by 4 bases and J by 1 base, with 10 bases left in between. Looked up from germline, CDR1 is LGHDT and CDR2 is YNNKEL (reference sequence). This CDR3 is built from 14 residues. The CDR3 reads CASSRGGENTEAFF. The CDR3 DNA follows: TGTGCCAGCAGCCGTGGGGGGGAGAACACTGAAGCTTTCTTT.

CDR3 nucleotides: TGTGCCAGCACCGACAGCGTAGAACGGGCTAACTATGGCTACACCTTC. Amino acid sequence: CASTDSVERANYGYTF. V is TRBV13 and J is TRBJ1-2; maybe TRBD1 (5 bases). V dropped 7 bases and J dropped 0 bases, with 18 bases sitting between them. The CDR3 is 16 residues long. The V gene's germline CDR1 is PRHDT and CDR2 FYEKMQ (reference sequence).

The gene calls are TRBV4-1 and TRBJ2-2, with D possibly being TRBD1 (5 bases). This CDR3 spans 18 amino acids. The germline gives CDR1 MGHRA, CDR2 YSYEKL. V lost 0 bases to trimming and J lost 5 bases, with 19 bases between them. The CDR3: CASSQDVGSAGRTGELFF. CDR3 nucleotide sequence: TGCGCCAGCAGCCAAGACGTAGGATCGGCAGGGCGAACCGGGGAGCTGTTTTTT.

J is TRBJ2-3 and V is TRBV6-2 or TRBV6-3, with TRBD2 matching over 7 bases. The V and J ends lost 4 bases and 0 bases, in that order; junction bases with no gene match: 4. The CDR3 is 15 residues long. Germline CDR1 is MNHEY and CDR2 is SVGEGT. The CDR3 region is CASSWGGGSTDTQYF. In nucleotides, the CDR3 is TGTGCCAGCAGTTGGGGCGGGGGAAGCACAGATACGCAGTATTTT.

The chain joins TRBV27 to TRBJ2-7; perhaps TRBD1 as D (6 bases). This CDR3 spans 12 amino acids. V was shortened by 2 bases and J by 7 bases, with 9 bases between the two germline ends. Germline CDR1 MNHEY, CDR2 SMNVEV (reference sequence). The CDR3 loop is CASSLTDREQYF. The CDR3 DNA follows: TGTGCCAGCAGTTTAACGGACAGAGAGCAGTACTTC.

The chain has TRBV7-8 and TRBJ2-1, with TRBD1 matching 10 bases. Germline trimming cut 4 bases from V and 9 bases from J; bases unmatched to any gene: 6. This CDR3 region has 14 residues. The germline gives CDR1 SGHVS, CDR2 FQNEAQ. CDR3: CASSWGTGAGEQFF. CDR3 coding DNA: TGTGCCAGCAGCTGGGGGACAGGGGCTGGTGAGCAGTTCTTC.

The chain couples TRBV27 to TRBJ1-2; no firm D call. Trimming shortened V by 9 bases and J by 8 bases, and 16 bases separated the two germline ends. From germline, CDR1 is MNHEY and CDR2 SMNVEV (reference sequence). The CDR3 contains 12 residues. The CDR3 nucleotides read TGTGCCAGTCACGGATGGGCCTACGGCTACACCTTC. It translates to CASHGWAYGYTF.

This clone was detected once. The rearrangement uses TRBV28 and TRBJ1-2; D is uncertain. The CDR3 has 12 amino acids. Trimming shortened V by 8 bases and J by 3 bases, and 10 bases separated the two germline ends. Germline V gene lookup returns CDR1 MDHEN and CDR2 SYDVKM. The CDR3 region has the DNA TGTGCCAGCGGGAGCTCGGACTATGGCTACACCTTC. It yields the protein CASGSSDYGYTF.

The CDR3 DNA reads TGTGCCAGCAGCCCGAGGGGGGGGAAGGGACTAGCGGGAGGGCCTAGGAATGAGCAGTTCTTC. Translating it yields CASSPRGGKGLAGGPRNEQFF. The chain employs TRBV27 and TRBJ2-1, with 16 bases fitting TRBD2. Per germline, CDR1 MNHEY and CDR2 SMNVEV (reference sequence). V shed 6 bases, J shed 7 bases, and the junction held 21 bases outside the gene matches. The CDR3 length is 21 residues.

The V call is TRBV12-3 or TRBV12-4, the J call TRBJ1-2, with D possibly being TRBD1 (5 bases). Trimming left V 1 base short and J 4 bases short, with 7 bases between. There are 13 residues in the CDR3. DNA for the CDR3: TGTGCCAGCAGTTTAGGCAGGGTCTATGGCTACACCTTC. Amino acids: CASSLGRVYGYTF.

This chain links TRBV29-1 with TRBJ1-2; 9 positions match TRBD1. CDR3 size: 17 residues. The junction had 15 bases not matched to a gene; V was cut back by 3 bases and J by 4 bases. Germline CDR1 reads SQVTM; CDR2 reads ANQGSEA. CDR3 region: CSVEVMPGQGPIYGYTF. CDR3 nucleotide sequence: TGCAGCGTTGAGGTTATGCCGGGACAGGGACCGATCTATGGCTACACCTTC.

The V gene is TRBV27, the J gene TRBJ2-3, with 16 nucleotides matching TRBD2. The V segment lost 4 bases and the J segment 6 bases; nucleotides outside the gene matches: 1. Germline CDR1 and CDR2: MNHEY and SMNVEV (reference sequence). The CDR3 length is 15 residues. The CDR3 sequence: CASSSGLAGGDTQYF. For the CDR3, the DNA is TGTGCCAGCAGTTCGGGACTAGCGGGAGGGGATACGCAGTATTTT.

The V and J genes are TRBV28 and TRBJ1-2; TRBD1 aligns across 7 bases. V trimming: 7 bases; J trimming: 0 bases; junction bases outside the gene matches: 8. The CDR3 has 15 residues. Germline V CDR1 and CDR2: MDHEN, SYDVKM. The CDR3 nucleotides are TGTGCCAGCACGACCCTGACAGGGTCTAACTATGGCTACACCTTC. Its protein is CASTTLTGSNYGYTF.

The chain carries TRBV19 and TRBJ1-1, with TRBD1 matching over 8 bases. Looked up from germline, CDR1 is LNHDA and CDR2 is SQIVND (reference sequence). The trim removed 7 bases at V and 11 bases at J, leaving 9 bases unmatched. The CDR3 extends over 12 amino acids. The DNA for the CDR3 is TGTGCCAGTACACCTCCGGGACAGGTGGCTTTCTTT. This sequence encodes CASTPPGQVAFF.

This clone was seen only once. The chain joins TRBV3-1 (or the pseudogene TRBV3-2) to TRBJ1-1; 8 nucleotides line up with TRBD1. CDR3 length: 15 amino acids. Germline values: CDR1 LGHDT, CDR2 YNNKEL (reference sequence). The ends lost 0 bases at V and 6 bases at J; junction bases unmatched: 6. The CDR3 sequence is CASSQELAGGSEAFF. CDR3 bases: TGTGCCAGCAGCCAAGAATTGGCAGGGGGCTCTGAAGCTTTCTTT.